This T cell receptor beta chain stems from a study of T cell responses to AZD1222 COVID-19 vaccine (dated by TCRdb to about 2021). With respect to the entire study: A total of over 230 trial participants underwent TCR sequencing, of whom roughly 210 had received two doses of AZD1222 and around 25 had received two doses of the MenACWY control vaccine. Trial participants were enrolled by age into subgroups of 18-55, 56-69 and 70-plus years, and approximately 150, 30 and 60 TCR-sequenced participants, respectively, were included in these subgroups. Study-level results and caveats: A significant rise in spike-specific TCR breadth and depth was observed after two AZD1222 doses relative to day 0 and relative to MenACWY recipients. Participants were mostly white British and included more females than males, and it was suggested by the authors that clonal diversity may have been underestimated. Conclusions about previously exposed vaccinees were limited because only six or seven AZD1222 recipients were SARS-CoV-2 seropositive at baseline. In the small 56-69-year group, the increase in depth fell short of significance, most likely because of low power. CD4 TCRs associated with the vaccine covered the entire spike protein, and the dominant responses were in regions 160-218 and 743-854. Reportedly, almost half of the unique spike-specific TCRs recognized epitopes lying outside the regions that are mutated in the B.1.351 and B.1.1.7 variants. Because no samples from the day 14 peak response were available, repertoires could be characterized only after the peak T cell response.

As regards this clone: The specificity of this receptor is unknown. The input lacks base qualities; no much larger clone sits a single base away.

Interpreted using the paper, the time point label stands for: about 28 days (+/-7) after the second vaccine dose. AZD1222 recipients given second doses at about 4 weeks or at about 12 weeks were pooled, since spike-specific TCR depth and breadth were not found to differ between the two schedules. The vaccinee samples were drawn from two UK trials, COV001 and COV002, one of which was a single-blind randomized controlled phase 2/3 trial testing AZD1222 (ChAdOx1 nCoV-19) in healthy adults. Trial participant PBMC samples were collected at day 0 and day 28 after the second dose for TCRbeta chain sequencing. A distance of 14 bases separates the germline ends of V and J, which lose 0 bases and 6 bases respectively. CDR1 and CDR2 (MNHEY, SVGAGI) derive from the germline V gene. Spanning cysteine to phenylalanine, the CDR3 consists of 15 amino acids. CDR3 DNA only is kept here, 45 bases in frame from base 1.

The CDR3 regions of human TCRbeta chains were subjected to immunosequencing. On the study's bioinformatics: Repertoire TCRs were matched against a reference library of SARS-CoV-2-specific TCRs generated with the MIRA antigen-specificity platform. Breadth was defined as the fraction of unique TCRs that were SARS-CoV-2-associated. Depth was defined as the fraction of total T cells that were SARS-CoV-2-associated. Using the MIRA data, every spike-specific TCR was mapped to the spike region that the TCR reacted to and assigned to either a CD4 or a CD8 class. Log10-transformed breadth and depth values were compared by one-way ANOVA with Sidak's multiple comparisons tests. The clones in this table, taken by TCRdb from immuneACCESS, are in-frame only. Not every clone is retained; where verified, under half of the shortfall comes from an unresolved V gene, and the cause of the rest is unknown. That table gives V, J and clone size, and the DNA gave D and trimming. This sample has roughly 140,000 clones in its table, and about 90% of those were observed once. Clones ranked in the top ten supply 8% to 10% of the sample.

Recombination joined TRBV6-5 with TRBJ1-2; the D gene lacks a confident call. The sequence came from an adult who received the AZD1222 COVID-19 vaccine. The source was peripheral blood, collected 28 days after the second AZD1222 dose. DNA sequence: TGTGCCAGCAGTTACTCGCAGGCCTCCTGGAATGGCTACACCTTC. This translates into CASSYSQASWNGYTF.